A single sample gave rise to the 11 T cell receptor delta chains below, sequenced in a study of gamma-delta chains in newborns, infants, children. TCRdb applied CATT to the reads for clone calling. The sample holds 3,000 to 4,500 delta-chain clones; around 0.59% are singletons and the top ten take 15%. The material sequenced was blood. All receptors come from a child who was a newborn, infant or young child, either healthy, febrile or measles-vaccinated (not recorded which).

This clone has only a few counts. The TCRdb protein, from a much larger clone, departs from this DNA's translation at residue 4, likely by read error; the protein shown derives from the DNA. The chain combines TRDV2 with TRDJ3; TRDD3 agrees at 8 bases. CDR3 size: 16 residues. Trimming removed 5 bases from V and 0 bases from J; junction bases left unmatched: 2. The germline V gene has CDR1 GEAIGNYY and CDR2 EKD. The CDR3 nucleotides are TGTGCCTGTGGCTGGGGGAGCTCCTGGGACACCCGACAGATGTTTTTC. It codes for CACGWGSSWDTRQMFF.

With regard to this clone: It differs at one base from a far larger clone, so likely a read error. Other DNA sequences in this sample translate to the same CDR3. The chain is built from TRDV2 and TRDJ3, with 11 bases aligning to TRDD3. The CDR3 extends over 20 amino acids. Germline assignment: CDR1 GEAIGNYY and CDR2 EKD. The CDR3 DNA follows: TGTGCCTGTGACACCTGGGGGATACGAACGAGCTCCTGGGATACCCGACAGATGTTTTTC. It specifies CACDTWGIRTSSWDTRQMFF.

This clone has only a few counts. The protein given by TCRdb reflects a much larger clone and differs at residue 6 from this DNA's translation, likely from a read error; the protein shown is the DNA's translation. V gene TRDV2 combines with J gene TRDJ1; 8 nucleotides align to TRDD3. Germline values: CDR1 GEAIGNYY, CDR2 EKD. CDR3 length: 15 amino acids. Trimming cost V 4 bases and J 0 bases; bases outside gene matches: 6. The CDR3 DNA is TGTGCCTGTGATGCCCCACTGGGGGACACCGATAAACTCATCTTT. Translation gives CACDAPLGDTDKLIF.

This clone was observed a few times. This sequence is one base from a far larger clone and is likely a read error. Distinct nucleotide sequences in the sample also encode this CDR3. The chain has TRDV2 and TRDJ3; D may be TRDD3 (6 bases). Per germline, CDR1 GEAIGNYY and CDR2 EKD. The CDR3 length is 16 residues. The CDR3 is CACDTGGSWDTRQMFF. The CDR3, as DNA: TGTGCCTGCGACACCGGGGGATCCTGGGACACCCGACAGATGTTTTTC.

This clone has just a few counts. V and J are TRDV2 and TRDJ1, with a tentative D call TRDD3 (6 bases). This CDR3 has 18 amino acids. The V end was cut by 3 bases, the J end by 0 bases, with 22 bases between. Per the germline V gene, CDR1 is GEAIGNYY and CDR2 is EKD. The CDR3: CACDGTGPFKGYTDKLIF. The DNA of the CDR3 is TGTGCCTGTGACGGTACTGGGCCTTTTAAGGGGTACACCGATAAACTCATCTTT.

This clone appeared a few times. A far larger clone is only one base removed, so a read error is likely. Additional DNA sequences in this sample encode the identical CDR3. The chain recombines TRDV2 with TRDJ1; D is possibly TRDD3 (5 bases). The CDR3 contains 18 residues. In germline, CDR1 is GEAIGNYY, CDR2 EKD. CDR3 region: CACDTADTRDPGTDKLIF. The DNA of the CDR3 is TGTGCCTGTGACACAGCCGACACCCGGGACCCGGGGACCGATAAACTCATCTTC.

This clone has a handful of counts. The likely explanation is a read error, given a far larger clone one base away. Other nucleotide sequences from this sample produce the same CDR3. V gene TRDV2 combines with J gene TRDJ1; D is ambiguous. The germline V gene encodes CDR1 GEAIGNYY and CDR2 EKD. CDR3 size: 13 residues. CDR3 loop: CACDTWDTDKLIF. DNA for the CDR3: TGTGCCTGTGACACCTGGGACACCGACAAACTCATCTTT.

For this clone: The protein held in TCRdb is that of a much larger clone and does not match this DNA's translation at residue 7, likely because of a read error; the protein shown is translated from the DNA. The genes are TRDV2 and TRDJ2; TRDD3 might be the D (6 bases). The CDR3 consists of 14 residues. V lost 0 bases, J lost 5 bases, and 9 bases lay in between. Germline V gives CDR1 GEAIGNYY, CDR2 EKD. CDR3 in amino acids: CACDTWDITAQLFF. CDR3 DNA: TGTGCCTGTGACACCTGGGATATAACAGCACAACTCTTCTTT.

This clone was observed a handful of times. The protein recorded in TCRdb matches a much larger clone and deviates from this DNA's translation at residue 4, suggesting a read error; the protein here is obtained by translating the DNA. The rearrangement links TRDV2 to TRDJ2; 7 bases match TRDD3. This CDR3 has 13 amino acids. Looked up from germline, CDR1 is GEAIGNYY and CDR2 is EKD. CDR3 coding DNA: TGTGCCTGTGGCACCGGGATACAAGCACAACTCTTCTTT. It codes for CACGTGIQAQLFF.

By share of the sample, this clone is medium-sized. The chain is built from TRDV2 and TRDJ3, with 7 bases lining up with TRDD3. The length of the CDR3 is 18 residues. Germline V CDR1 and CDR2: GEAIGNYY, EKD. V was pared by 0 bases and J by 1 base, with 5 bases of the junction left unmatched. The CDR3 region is CACDTWGRKSWDTRQMFF. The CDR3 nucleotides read TGTGCCTGTGACACCTGGGGGAGAAAATCCTGGGACACCCGACAGATGTTTTTC.

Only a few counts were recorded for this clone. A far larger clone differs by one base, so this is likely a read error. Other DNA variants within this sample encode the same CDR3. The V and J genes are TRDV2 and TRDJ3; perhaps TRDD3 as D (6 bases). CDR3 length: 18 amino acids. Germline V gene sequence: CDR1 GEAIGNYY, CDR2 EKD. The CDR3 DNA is TGTGCCTGTGACTTCACGGGGGAACTCTCCTGGGACACCCGGCAGATGTTTTTC. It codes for CACDFTGELSWDTRQMFF.